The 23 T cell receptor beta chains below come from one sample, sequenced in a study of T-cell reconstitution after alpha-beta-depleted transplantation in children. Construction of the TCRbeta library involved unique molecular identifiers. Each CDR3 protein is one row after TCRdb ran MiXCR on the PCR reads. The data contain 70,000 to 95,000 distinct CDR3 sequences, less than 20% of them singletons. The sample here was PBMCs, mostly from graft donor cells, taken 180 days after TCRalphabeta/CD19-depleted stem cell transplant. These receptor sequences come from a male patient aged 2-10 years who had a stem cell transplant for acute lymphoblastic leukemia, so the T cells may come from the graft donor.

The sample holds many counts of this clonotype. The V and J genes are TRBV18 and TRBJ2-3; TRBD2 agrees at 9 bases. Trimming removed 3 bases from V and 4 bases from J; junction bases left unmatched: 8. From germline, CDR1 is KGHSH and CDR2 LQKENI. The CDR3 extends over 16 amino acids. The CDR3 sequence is CASSPSGTSIADTQYF. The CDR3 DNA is TGTGCCAGCTCACCTTCCGGGACTAGCATCGCAGATACGCAGTATTTT.

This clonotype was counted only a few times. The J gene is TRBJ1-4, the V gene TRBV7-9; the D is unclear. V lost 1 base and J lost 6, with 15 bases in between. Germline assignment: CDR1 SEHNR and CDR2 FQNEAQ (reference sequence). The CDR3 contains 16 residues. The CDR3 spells CASSLEGAGSYEKLFF. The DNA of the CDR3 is TGTGCCAGCAGCTTAGAAGGCGCGGGTTCCTATGAAAAACTGTTTTTT.

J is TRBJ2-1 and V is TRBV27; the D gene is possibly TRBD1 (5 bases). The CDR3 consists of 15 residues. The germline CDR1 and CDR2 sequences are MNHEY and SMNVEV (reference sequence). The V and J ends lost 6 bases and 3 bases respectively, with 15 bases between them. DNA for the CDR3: TGTGCCAGCAGCCTCACCAGGGTCCGCTACAATGAGCAGTTCTTC. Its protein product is CASSLTRVRYNEQFF.

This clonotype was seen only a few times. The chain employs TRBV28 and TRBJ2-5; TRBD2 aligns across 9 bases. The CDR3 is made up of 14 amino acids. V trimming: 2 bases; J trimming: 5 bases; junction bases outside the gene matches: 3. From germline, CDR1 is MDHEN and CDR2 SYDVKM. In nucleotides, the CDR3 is TGTGCCAGCAGTTTAGCGGGGGGGAAGGAGACCCAGTACTTC. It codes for CASSLAGGKETQYF.

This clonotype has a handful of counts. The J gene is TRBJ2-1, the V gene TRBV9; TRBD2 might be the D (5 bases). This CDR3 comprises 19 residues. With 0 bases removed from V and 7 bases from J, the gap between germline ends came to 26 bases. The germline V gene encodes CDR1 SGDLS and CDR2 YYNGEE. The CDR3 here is CASSVDPLGFFLSGNEQFF. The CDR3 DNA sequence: TGTGCCAGCAGCGTAGACCCCCTAGGGTTCTTCTTATCGGGGAATGAGCAGTTCTTC.

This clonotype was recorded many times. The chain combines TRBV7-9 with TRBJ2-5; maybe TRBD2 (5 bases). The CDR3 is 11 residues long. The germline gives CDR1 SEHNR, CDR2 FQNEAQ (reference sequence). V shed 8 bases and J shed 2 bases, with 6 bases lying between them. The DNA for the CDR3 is TGTGCCAGCCGGACTCAAGAGACCCAGTACTTC. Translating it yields CASRTQETQYF.

CDR3 coding DNA: TGCAGCGTTCGCAAAGGGGTCACACAAGAGACCCAGTACTTC. It encodes CSVRKGVTQETQYF. The genes are TRBV29-1 and TRBJ2-5; TRBD1 is a possible D gene (5 bases). The CDR3 totals 14 residues. Germline V lookup: CDR1 SQVTM, CDR2 ANQGSEA. The V and J ends lost 5 bases and 2 bases respectively, with 15 bases between them.

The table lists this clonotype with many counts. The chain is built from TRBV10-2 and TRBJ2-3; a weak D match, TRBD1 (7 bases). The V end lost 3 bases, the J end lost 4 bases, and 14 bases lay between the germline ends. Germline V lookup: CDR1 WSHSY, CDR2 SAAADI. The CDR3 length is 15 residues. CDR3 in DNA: TGCGCCAGCAGTGACAGGGGGGTCAGTCCAGATACGCAGTATTTT. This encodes CASSDRGVSPDTQYF.

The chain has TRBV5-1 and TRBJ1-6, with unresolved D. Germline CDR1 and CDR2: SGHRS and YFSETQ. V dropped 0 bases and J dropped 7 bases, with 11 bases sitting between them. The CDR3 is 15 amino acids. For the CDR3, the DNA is TGCGCCAGCAGCTTGGAAGGACGTTTCAATTCACCCCTCCACTTT. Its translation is CASSLEGRFNSPLHF.

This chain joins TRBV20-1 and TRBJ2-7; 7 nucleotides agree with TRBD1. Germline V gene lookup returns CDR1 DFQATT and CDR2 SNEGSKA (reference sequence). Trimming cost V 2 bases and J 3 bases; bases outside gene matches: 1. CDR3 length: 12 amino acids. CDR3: CSARRDSYEQYF. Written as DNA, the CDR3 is TGCAGTGCTAGAAGGGACAGCTACGAGCAGTACTTC.

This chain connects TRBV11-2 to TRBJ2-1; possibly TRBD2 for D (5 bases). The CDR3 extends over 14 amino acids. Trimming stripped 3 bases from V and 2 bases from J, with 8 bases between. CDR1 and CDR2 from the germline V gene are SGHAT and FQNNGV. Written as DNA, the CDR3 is TGTGCCAGCAGCTTCGGGGAAACCTACAATGAGCAGTTCTTC. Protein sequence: CASSFGETYNEQFF.

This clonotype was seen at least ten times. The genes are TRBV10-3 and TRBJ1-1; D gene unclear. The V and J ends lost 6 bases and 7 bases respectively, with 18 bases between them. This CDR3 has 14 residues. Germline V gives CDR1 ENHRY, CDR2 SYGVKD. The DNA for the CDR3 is TGTGCCATCAGGGATGAGGAGAGGGTTGTTGAAGCTTTCTTT. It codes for CAIRDEERVVEAFF.

In DNA, the CDR3 is TGTGCCAGCAGTTTCTCCACCTGGGACAGATACACTGAAGCTTTCTTT. It specifies CASSFSTWDRYTEAFF. This sequence joins TRBV12-3 or TRBV12-4 and TRBJ1-1; 7 positions agree with TRBD1. V lost 3 bases and J lost 3; bases outside the gene matches: 10. The CDR3 spans 16 residues.

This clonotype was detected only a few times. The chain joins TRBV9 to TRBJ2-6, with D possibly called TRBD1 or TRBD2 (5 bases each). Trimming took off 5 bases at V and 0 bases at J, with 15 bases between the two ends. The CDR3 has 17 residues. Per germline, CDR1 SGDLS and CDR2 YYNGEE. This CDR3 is CASSEGPPSSGANVLTF. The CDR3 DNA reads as TGTGCCAGCAGTGAGGGACCCCCCAGCTCTGGGGCCAACGTCCTGACTTTC.

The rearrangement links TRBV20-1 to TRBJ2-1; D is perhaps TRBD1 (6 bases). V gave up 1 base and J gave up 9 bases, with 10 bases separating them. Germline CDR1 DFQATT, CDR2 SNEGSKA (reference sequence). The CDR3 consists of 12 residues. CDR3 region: CSARGWGREQFF. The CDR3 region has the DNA TGCAGTGCTAGAGGCTGGGGGCGTGAGCAGTTCTTC.

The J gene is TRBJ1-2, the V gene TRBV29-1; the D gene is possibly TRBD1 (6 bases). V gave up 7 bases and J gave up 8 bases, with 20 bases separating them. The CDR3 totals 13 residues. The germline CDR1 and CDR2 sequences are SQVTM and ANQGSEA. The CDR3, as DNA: TGCAGCGGATGGGACATTGGTGTCCCCGGCTACACCTTC. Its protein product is CSGWDIGVPGYTF.

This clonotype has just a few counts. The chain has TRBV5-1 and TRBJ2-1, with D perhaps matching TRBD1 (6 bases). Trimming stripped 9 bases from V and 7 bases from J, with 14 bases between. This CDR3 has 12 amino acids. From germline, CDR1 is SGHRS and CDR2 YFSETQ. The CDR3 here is CATDIGGNEQFF. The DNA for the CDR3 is TGCGCCACCGACATAGGGGGAAATGAGCAGTTCTTC. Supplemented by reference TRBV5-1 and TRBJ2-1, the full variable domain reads KAGVTQTPRYLIKTRGQQVTLSCSPISGHRSVSWYQQTPGQGLQFLFEYFSETQRNKGNFPGRFSGRQFSNSRSEMNVSTLELGDSALYLCATDIGGNEQFFGPGTRLTVL.

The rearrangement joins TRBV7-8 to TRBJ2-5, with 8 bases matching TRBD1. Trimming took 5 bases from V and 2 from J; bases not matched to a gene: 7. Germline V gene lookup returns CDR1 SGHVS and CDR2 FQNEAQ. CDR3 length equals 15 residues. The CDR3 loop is CASSPPGQGQETQYF. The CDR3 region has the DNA TGTGCCAGCAGCCCGCCCGGACAGGGACAAGAGACCCAGTACTTC.

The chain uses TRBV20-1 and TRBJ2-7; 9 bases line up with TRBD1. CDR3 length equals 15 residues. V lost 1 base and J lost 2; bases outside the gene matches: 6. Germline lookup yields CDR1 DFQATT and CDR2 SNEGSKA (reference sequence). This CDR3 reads CSARVGTGGPYEQYF. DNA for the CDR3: TGCAGTGCTAGAGTGGGAACAGGGGGCCCCTACGAGCAGTACTTC.

CDR3 DNA sequence: TGTGCCAGCAGCAAAGAAGCACCGCTCACTGAAGCTTTCTTT. It is translated as CASSKEAPLTEAFF. The chain has TRBV21-1 and TRBJ1-1. TRBV21-1 is a recognized pseudogene. The CDR3 has 14 amino acids.

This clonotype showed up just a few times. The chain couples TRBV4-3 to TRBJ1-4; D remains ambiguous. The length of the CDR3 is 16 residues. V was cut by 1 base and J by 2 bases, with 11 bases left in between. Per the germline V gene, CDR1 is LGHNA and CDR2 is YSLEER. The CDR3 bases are TGCGCCAGCAGCCAAGTCTCGAGGAGTACTAATGAAAAACTGTTTTTT. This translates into CASSQVSRSTNEKLFF.

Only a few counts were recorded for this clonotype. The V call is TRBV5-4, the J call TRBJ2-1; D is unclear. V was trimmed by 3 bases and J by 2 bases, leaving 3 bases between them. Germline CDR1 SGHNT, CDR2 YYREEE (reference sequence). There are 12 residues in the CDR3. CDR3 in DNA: TGTGCCAGCAGCTCCCCCTACAATGAGCAGTTCTTC. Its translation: CASSSPYNEQFF. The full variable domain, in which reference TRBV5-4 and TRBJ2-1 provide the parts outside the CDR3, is ETGVTQSPTHLIKTRGQQVTLRCSSQSGHNTVSWYQQALGQGPQFIFQYYREEENGRGNFPPRFSGLQFPNYSSELNVNALELDDSALYLCASSSPYNEQFFGPGTRLTVL.

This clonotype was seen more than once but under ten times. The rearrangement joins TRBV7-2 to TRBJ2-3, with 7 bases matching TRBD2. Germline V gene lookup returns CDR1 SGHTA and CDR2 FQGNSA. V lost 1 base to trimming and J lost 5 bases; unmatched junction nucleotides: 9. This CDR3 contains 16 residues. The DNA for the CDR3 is TGTGCCAGCAGCTTAGGCGGGGCGGGGGATAAAGATACGCAGTATTTT. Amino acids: CASSLGGAGDKDTQYF.